The T cell receptor (beta chain) described here comes from a study of CD8 T cells in Susac syndrome. Diagnostic criteria defined recently for definite or probable disease were met by the Susac syndrome patients. Negative isolation was applied to CD8+ and CD4+ T cells, and FACS enrichment was applied to TEMRA cells. Reverse transcription of roughly 0.45 to 1 ug RNA used random hexamers. Multiplex immunoSEQ PCR targeted 54 Vbeta and 13 Jbeta TCR beta segments. TCRdb re-called the immunoSEQ multiplex PCR reads through MiXCR, storing one row per CDR3 protein. The profile shows roughly 150,000 distinct CDR3 sequences, under 97% of them singletons. Trimming removed 1 base from V and 7 bases from J; junction bases left unmatched: 11. Germline loops: CDR1 LGHDT, CDR2 YNNKEL (reference sequence). The CDR3 totals 17 residues.

This TCR was sampled from a human donor with Susac syndrome. The chain is built from TRBV3-1 and TRBJ2-1; TRBD2 aligns across 9 bases. Sequencing input: CD4+ T cells from PBMCs. CDR3 amino acids: CASSQGALAGSRNEQFF. The CDR3 DNA is TGTGCCAGCAGCCAAGGGGCCCTAGCGGGAAGTAGAAATGAGCAGTTCTTC.